These 27 T cell receptor beta chains share one sample of origin, sequenced in a study of blood T cell repertoires in COVID-19 (dated by TCRdb to 2020 to 2021). Receptor libraries were prepared by the immunoSEQ multiplex PCR assay. Drawn from immuneACCESS, this table holds only the in-frame rearrangements with V and J called that TCRdb kept. Clones are partly lost; checked studies trace under half to an unresolved V gene and leave the rest unexplained. The sample table contains under 200,000 clones; only one count was recorded for approximately 80% of them. The ten largest clones take up approximately 12% of the sample. The specimen sequenced was PBMCs or T cells enriched from blood (not recorded which). These receptors originate from a man aged 45-65 years who had recovered from COVID-19.

The chain links TRBV15 to TRBJ1-2; D is unresolved. This CDR3 spans 15 amino acids. Germline-derived CDR1 and CDR2 are LNHNV and YYDKDF (reference sequence). Trimming pared 0 bases from V and 1 base from J, leaving 9 bases between. CDR3: CATSRETNLNYGYTF. DNA of the CDR3: TGTGCCACCAGCAGAGAAACTAATCTTAACTATGGCTACACCTTC.

The rearrangement links TRBV29-1 to TRBJ1-1; possibly TRBD1 for D (5 bases). The CDR3 loop spans 13 amino acids. The V and J ends lost 7 bases and 1 base respectively, with 13 bases between them. From germline, CDR1 is SQVTM and CDR2 ANQGSEA. The CDR3 reads CSADRSRNTEAFF. The CDR3 coding sequence is TGCAGCGCCGACAGATCAAGGAACACTGAAGCTTTCTTT.

The rearrangement links TRBV27 to TRBJ1-4; 10 bases fit TRBD1. Germline-derived CDR1 and CDR2 are MNHEY and SMNVEV (reference sequence). Trimming took 6 bases from V and 8 from J; bases not matched to a gene: 9. This CDR3 contains 15 residues. CDR3 nucleotide sequence: TGTGCCAGCAGGAGACTCGGGACAGGGGACGAAAAACTGTTTTTT. It specifies CASRRLGTGDEKLFF.

This clone showed up just a few times. The chain combines TRBV11-2 with TRBJ1-2; the match to TRBD1 covers 8 bases. Germline V gene lookup returns CDR1 SGHAT and CDR2 FQNNGV. V lost 3 bases, J lost 4 bases, and 16 bases stayed unmatched. The CDR3 is 18 amino acids. DNA of the CDR3: TGTGCCAGCAGCTTTCCTACGGGGCAGGGGGCGGTTAGCTATGGCTACACCTTC. Its protein is CASSFPTGQGAVSYGYTF.

V usage is TRBV5-1 and J usage is TRBJ2-1, with TRBD2 matching 12 bases. The CDR3 runs 14 residues. Germline CDR1 SGHRS, CDR2 YFSETQ. The V gene end was trimmed by 5 bases and the J gene end by 8 bases; junction bases not matched to a gene: 5. DNA for the CDR3: TGCGCCAGCAGGGCTAGCGGGGGGGCCGATGAGCAGTTCTTC. This encodes CASRASGGADEQFF.

This clone was detected only a few times. The V call is TRBV5-6, the J call TRBJ1-2, with D perhaps matching TRBD1 (5 bases). Germline CDR1 is SGHDT and CDR2 is YYEEEE. Trimming cost V 4 bases and J 4 bases, with 17 bases left between them. The CDR3 extends over 15 amino acids. CDR3 sequence (DNA): TGTGCCAGCAGCACCAGGGAACTGGGGGGCTATGGCTACACCTTC. Translating it yields CASSTRELGGYGYTF.

The chain combines TRBV4-3 with TRBJ2-1; 9 bases are shared with TRBD2. V trimming: 3 bases; J trimming: 2 bases; junction bases outside the gene matches: 5. The CDR3 loop spans 16 amino acids. Germline V CDR1 and CDR2: LGHNA, YSLEER. CDR3 amino acids: CASSHLAGDAYNEQFF. Here the CDR3 DNA reads TGCGCCAGCAGCCATTTAGCGGGGGATGCCTACAATGAGCAGTTCTTC.

This chain links TRBV7-9 with TRBJ1-6; tentatively, D is TRBD1 (6 bases). The CDR3 loop spans 15 amino acids. The germline V gene has CDR1 SEHNR and CDR2 FQNEAQ (reference sequence). V lost 5 bases, J lost 9 bases, and 17 bases lay in between. CDR3 in amino acids: CASSSGTGLGSPLHF. The CDR3 DNA sequence: TGTGCCAGCAGCAGTGGAACAGGGTTAGGTTCACCCCTCCACTTT.

The rearrangement joins TRBV5-1 to TRBJ2-7, with 8 bases lining up with TRBD1. This CDR3 contains 13 residues. The V gene's germline CDR1 is SGHRS and CDR2 YFSETQ. V was clipped by 9 bases and J by 5 bases; unmatched bases: 10. The DNA of the CDR3 is TGCGCCACTTCGGTTTCAGGGGGCCACGAGCAGTACTTC. Translated: CATSVSGGHEQYF.

The V gene is TRBV6-5, the J gene TRBJ2-1; 7 positions match TRBD1. The CDR3 is 14 amino acids. V was pared by 5 bases and J by 4 bases, with 5 bases of the junction left unmatched. CDR1 and CDR2 (germline): MNHEY, SVGAGI. CDR3 coding DNA: TGTGCCAGCAGTACAGGGGATTGGTACAATGAGCAGTTCTTC. Residues: CASSTGDWYNEQFF.

Only one count was recorded for this clone. V usage is TRBV2 and J usage is TRBJ1-1; unclear D gene. CDR1 is SNHLY and CDR2 is FYNNEI in the germline V gene. V shed 6 bases and J shed 8 bases, with 4 bases lying between them. This CDR3 spans 9 amino acids. The CDR3: CASSVEAFF. CDR3 DNA sequence: TGTGCCAGCAGCGTCGAAGCTTTCTTT.

The count of this clone is one. The rearrangement links TRBV5-1 to TRBJ1-4; D possibly corresponds to TRBD1 (5 bases). Germline V lookup: CDR1 SGHRS, CDR2 YFSETQ. The V gene lost 6 bases and the J gene lost 0 bases, with 9 bases spanning the gap. The CDR3 contains 14 residues. The CDR3 bases are TGCGCCAGCACGGACACCTCAACTAATGAAAAACTGTTTTTT. Protein product: CASTDTSTNEKLFF.

A note on this clone: Distinct nucleotide sequences in the sample also encode this CDR3. The rearrangement uses TRBV5-4 and TRBJ1-1; D is unclear. The CDR3 loop spans 13 amino acids. In germline, CDR1 is SGHNT, CDR2 YYREEE (reference sequence). Trimming shortened V by 1 base and J by 2 bases, and 6 bases separated the two germline ends. The CDR3 region has the DNA TGTGCCAGCAGCTTGTCGTCCAACACTGAAGCTTTCTTT. This translates into CASSLSSNTEAFF.

This clone was observed a few times. The CDR3 here is CASSPGLIYNSPLHF. The DNA of the CDR3 is TGTGCCAGCAGTCCCGGACTCATCTATAATTCACCCCTCCACTTT. The V gene is TRBV6-2 or TRBV6-3, the J gene TRBJ1-6, with unresolved D. Germline CDR1 and CDR2: MNHEY and SVGEGT. V gave up 5 bases and J gave up 3 bases, with 11 bases separating them. The CDR3 extends over 15 amino acids.

CDR3 DNA sequence: TGTGCCACCCCATCAGGGGAGAGTTCCTACGAGCAGTACTTC. It yields the protein CATPSGESSYEQYF. This sequence joins TRBV24-1 and TRBJ2-7; possible D gene TRBD1, 6 bases. Germline CDR1 KGHDR, CDR2 SFDVKD. The CDR3 is made up of 14 amino acids. With 9 bases removed from V and 1 base from J, the gap between germline ends came to 15 bases.

This clone was observed a single time. Other DNA sequences in the same sample also yield this CDR3. The V gene is TRBV9, the J gene TRBJ2-3; 12 nucleotides line up with TRBD2. The germline gives CDR1 SGDLS, CDR2 YYNGEE. V shed 3 bases and J 2 bases; nucleotides not matched to a gene: 4. There are 16 residues in the CDR3. Here the CDR3 DNA reads TGTGCCAGCAGCGGAGGGACTAGCGGGCTCACAGATACGCAGTATTTT. Amino acid sequence: CASSGGTSGLTDTQYF.

The chain links TRBV6-5 to TRBJ2-7, with 9 bases matching TRBD1. V trimming: 8 bases; J trimming: 2 bases; junction bases outside the gene matches: 4. Germline-derived CDR1 and CDR2 are MNHEY and SVGAGI. The CDR3 spans 13 residues. CDR3 residues: CASGGQGPYEQYF. For the CDR3, the DNA is TGTGCCAGCGGAGGACAGGGGCCCTACGAGCAGTACTTC.

This clone was seen once. This sequence joins TRBV6-4 and TRBJ2-4; TRBD2 aligns across 13 bases. Trimming cost V 6 bases and J 8 bases; bases outside gene matches: 7. This CDR3 region has 15 residues. In germline, CDR1 is MRHNA, CDR2 SNTAGT. The CDR3 here is CASSAAGLAGDIQYF. The CDR3 DNA follows: TGTGCCAGCAGCGCCGCCGGACTAGCGGGGGACATTCAGTACTTC.

V usage is TRBV28 and J usage is TRBJ2-7; D possibly corresponds to TRBD1 (5 bases). This CDR3 contains 14 residues. CDR1 is MDHEN and CDR2 is SYDVKM in the germline V gene. Trimming took 5 bases from V and 5 from J, leaving 16 bases between them. The CDR3 nucleotides read TGTGCCAGCAGTCACCCGGCAGGGCCCCACGAGCAGTACTTC. Amino acids: CASSHPAGPHEQYF.

V gene TRBV5-4 combines with J gene TRBJ1-2, with TRBD1 matching over 10 bases. Per germline, CDR1 SGHNT and CDR2 YYREEE (reference sequence). J gave up 8 bases and V 5 bases, and 12 bases lay outside the gene matches. The CDR3 is made up of 15 amino acids. The CDR3 nucleotides read TGTGCCAGCAGACGGCCGGGACAGGGGAAATGGGGCTACACCTTC. It specifies CASRRPGQGKWGYTF.

The rearrangement joins TRBV24-1 to TRBJ1-6, with TRBD1 identical over 10 bases. CDR3 length: 16 residues. The V gene's germline CDR1 is KGHDR and CDR2 SFDVKD. V shed 2 bases and J 9 bases; nucleotides not matched to a gene: 6. The DNA of the CDR3 is TGTGCCACCAGTGATTCGGGACAGGGGTTGAGTTCACCCCTCCACTTT. Translated, it gives CATSDSGQGLSSPLHF.

The chain combines TRBV11-2 with TRBJ1-4, with D perhaps TRBD1 (5 bases). From germline, CDR1 is SGHAT and CDR2 FQNNGV. The V and J ends lost 2 bases and 3 bases respectively, with 10 bases between them. The CDR3 extends over 15 amino acids. The DNA of the CDR3 is TGTGCCAGCAGCTTACGGCGGGGGGCTAATGAAAAACTGTTTTTT. Protein product: CASSLRRGANEKLFF.

This rearrangement joins TRBV19 to TRBJ1-1, with D tentatively TRBD1 (6 bases). The CDR3 runs 19 residues. Germline assignment: CDR1 LNHDA and CDR2 SQIVND (reference sequence). Trimming took 3 bases from V and 4 from J, leaving 27 bases between them. CDR3 amino acids: CASSIPSYGHGGLGTEAFF. DNA of the CDR3: TGTGCCAGTAGTATTCCGTCGTATGGGCACGGGGGGCTCGGCACTGAAGCTTTCTTT.

The chain combines TRBV10-2 with TRBJ2-7, with a tentative D call TRBD2 (5 bases). The germline CDR1 and CDR2 sequences are WSHSY and SAAADI. The CDR3 loop spans 12 amino acids. Between the trimmed V and J ends, which lost 6 bases and 3 bases, there was a span of 9 bases. The chain's CDR3 is CASSVGNYEQYF. The DNA for the CDR3 is TGCGCCAGCAGCGTCGGGAACTACGAGCAGTACTTC.

As for this clone: The sample carries other DNA sequences with the same CDR3. This chain connects TRBV5-4 to TRBJ1-1, with no clear D. Trimming removed 1 base at V and 1 base at J, with 5 bases between. CDR1 and CDR2 from the germline V gene are SGHNT and YYREEE (reference sequence). This CDR3 has 13 amino acids. CDR3 sequence: CASSLSSNTEAFF. In DNA form, the CDR3 reads TGTGCCAGCAGCTTGTCCTCGAACACTGAAGCTTTCTTT.

V and J are TRBV10-3 and TRBJ2-5, with 8 bases fitting TRBD2. The CDR3 runs 14 residues. In germline, CDR1 is ENHRY, CDR2 SYGVKD. With 5 bases clipped from V and 0 bases from J, the junction kept 2 bases outside the gene matches. In DNA, the CDR3 is TGTGCCATCAGTCTCGGGGGGGACCAAGAGACCCAGTACTTC. Its translation is CAISLGGDQETQYF.

For the CDR3, the DNA is TGTGCCAGCAGCCAAGGTTGGAGGGCTGAAGCTTTCTTT. Translation gives CASSQGWRAEAFF. V usage is TRBV3-1 (or the pseudogene TRBV3-2) and J usage is TRBJ1-1; no clear D. CDR1 is LGHDT, CDR2 YNNKEL, per germline (reference sequence). The V end lost 1 base, the J end lost 6 bases, and 9 bases lay between the germline ends. This CDR3 has 13 residues.